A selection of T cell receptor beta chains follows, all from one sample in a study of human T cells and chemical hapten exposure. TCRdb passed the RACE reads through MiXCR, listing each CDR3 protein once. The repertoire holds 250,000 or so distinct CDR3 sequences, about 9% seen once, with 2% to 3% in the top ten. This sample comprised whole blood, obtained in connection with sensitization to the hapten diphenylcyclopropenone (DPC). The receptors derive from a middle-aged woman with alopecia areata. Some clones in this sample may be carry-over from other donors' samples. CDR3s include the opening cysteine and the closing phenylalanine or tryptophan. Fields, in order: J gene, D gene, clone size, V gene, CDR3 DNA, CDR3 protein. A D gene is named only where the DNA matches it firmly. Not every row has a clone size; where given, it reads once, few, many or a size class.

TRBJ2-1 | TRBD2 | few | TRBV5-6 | TGTGCCAGCAGCTTCTTCGGGCTAGCGGGAGTCTCGACCTACAATGAGCAGTTCTTC | CASSFFGLAGVSTYNEQFF
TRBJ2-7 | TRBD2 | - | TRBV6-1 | TGTGCCAGCAGTGGGGGGGGGACGGAGTACTACGAGCAGTACTTC | CASSGGGTEYYEQYF
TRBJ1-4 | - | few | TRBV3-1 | TGTGCCAGCAGCCAAGATATGCAGCTTGAAAAACTGTTTTTT | CASSQDMQLEKLFF
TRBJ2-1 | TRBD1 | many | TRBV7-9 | TGTGCCAGCAGTCCCCGGGACAGCTACAATGAGCAGTTCTTC | CASSPRDSYNEQFF
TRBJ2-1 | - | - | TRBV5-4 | TGTGCCAGCGGGGTTCGCGTGGGTTCCACGAATGAGCAGTTCTTC | CASGVRVGSTNEQFF
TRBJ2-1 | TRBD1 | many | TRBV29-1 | TGCAGCGCAGAGGGGGCGCAGTTCTTC | CSAEGAQFF
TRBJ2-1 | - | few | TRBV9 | TGTGCCAGCAGCGTAGCTTCCCCCGGCAATGAGCAGTTCTTC | CASSVASPGNEQFF
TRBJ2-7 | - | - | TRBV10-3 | TGTGCCAGCCTACAGGGCGCGGGCGAGCAGTACTTC | CASLQGAGEQYF
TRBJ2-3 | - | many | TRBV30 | TGTGCCTGGAGTGTAGACAGAGATACGCAGTATTTT | CAWSVDRDTQYF
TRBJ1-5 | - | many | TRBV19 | TGTGCCAGTAATTTAGGGCTGAATCAGCCCCAGCATTTT | CASNLGLNQPQHF
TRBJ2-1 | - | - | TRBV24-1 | TGTGCCACCAGTGCTGAATCCTACAATGAGCAGTTCTTC | CATSAESYNEQFF
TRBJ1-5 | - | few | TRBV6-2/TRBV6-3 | TGTGCCAGCAGTCCTGATGGGGTAACGGATCAGCCCCAGCATTTT | CASSPDGVTDQPQHF
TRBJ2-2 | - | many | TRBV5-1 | TGCGCCAGCAGCCCTATCGGGGACACCGGGGAGCTGTTTTTT | CASSPIGDTGELFF
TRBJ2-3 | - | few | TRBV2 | TGTGCCAGCAGACTGAAGACAGATACGCAGTATTTT | CASRLKTDTQYF
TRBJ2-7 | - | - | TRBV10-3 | TGTGCCATCAGTGACCCCCCCAGGGGCGAGCAGTACTTC | CAISDPPRGEQYF
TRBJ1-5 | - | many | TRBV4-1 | TGCGCCAGCAGCCAAGACCCTGTGGGCGAGGGATTGCAGCCCCAGCATTTT | CASSQDPVGEGLQPQHF
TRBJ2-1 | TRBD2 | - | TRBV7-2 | TGTGCCAGCAGCTTCCTAGCGGGAGGCCTATCCTCCTACAATGAGCAGTTCTTC | CASSFLAGGLSSYNEQFF
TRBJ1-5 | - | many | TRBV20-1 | TGCAGTGCTAGTCATCCCCGAGGGACGGTAGGCAATCAGCCCCAGCATTTT | CSASHPRGTVGNQPQHF
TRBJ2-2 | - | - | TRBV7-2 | TGTGCCAGCAGCTTAGAAGGAACGAGAGGCGCGGCCGGGGAGCTGTTTTTT | CASSLEGTRGAAGELFF
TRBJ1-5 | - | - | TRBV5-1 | TGCGCCAGCAGCTTAACTGACAGCCTCAATCAGCCCCAGCATTTT | CASSLTDSLNQPQHF
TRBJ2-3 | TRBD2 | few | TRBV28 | TGTGCCAGCAGCTTTACTAGCGGGAGGGCCTCGGGGAGCGCAGATACGCAGTATTTT | CASSFTSGRASGSADTQYF
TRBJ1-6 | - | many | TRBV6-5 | TGTGCCAGCAGCTTCACCATCGGGACGGAGAATTCACCCCTCCACTTT | CASSFTIGTENSPLHF
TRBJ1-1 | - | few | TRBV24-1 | TGTGCCACCAGCCAGGGAGGGCTCACTGAAGCTTTCTTT | CATSQGGLTEAFF
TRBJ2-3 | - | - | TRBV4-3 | TGCGCCAGCAGCCGGGGAAGACAGCGCACAGATACGCAGTATTTT | CASSRGRQRTDTQYF
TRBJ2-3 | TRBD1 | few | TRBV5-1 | TGCGCCAGCAGCTTGGGACAGGGGTCTTCTAGCACAGATACGCAGTATTTT | CASSLGQGSSSTDTQYF
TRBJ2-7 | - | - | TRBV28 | TGTGCCAGCAGTTCCTACTCCGATCGGTACTTC | CASSSYSDRYF
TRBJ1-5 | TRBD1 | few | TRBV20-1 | TGCAGTGCTAGAGTTCCGGGACAGGGGAAGCCCCAGCATTTT | CSARVPGQGKPQHF
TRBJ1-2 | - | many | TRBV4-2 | TGTGCCAGCAGCCAAGATAAGGGGAACTATGGCTACACCTTC | CASSQDKGNYGYTF
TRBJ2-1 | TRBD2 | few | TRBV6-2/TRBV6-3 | TGTGCCAGCAATGTGGGAGGGCCGAGAAATGAGCAGTTCTTC | CASNVGGPRNEQFF
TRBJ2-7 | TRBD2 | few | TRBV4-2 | TGTGCCAGCAGCCGGGATCTAGCGGGGTCCTACGAGCAGTACTTC | CASSRDLAGSYEQYF
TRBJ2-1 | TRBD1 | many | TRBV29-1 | TGCAGCGGGACAGGATACAATGAGCAGTTCTTC | CSGTGYNEQFF
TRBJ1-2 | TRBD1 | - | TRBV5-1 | TGCGCCAGCAGCTTTGACAGGGGGCGAGATGGCTACACCTTC | CASSFDRGRDGYTF
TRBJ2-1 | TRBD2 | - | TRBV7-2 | TGTGCCAGCAGCGCCGTACTAGCGGTCTCCTACAATGAGCAGTTCTTC | CASSAVLAVSYNEQFF
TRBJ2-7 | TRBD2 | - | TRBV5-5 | TGTGCCAGCAGCTTGGCCGGGACTAGCGCAGAAACCTACGAGCAGTACTTC | CASSLAGTSAETYEQYF
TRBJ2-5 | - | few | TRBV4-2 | TGTGCCAGCAGCCCCTGGGGGCGCTCCGGGCAACGAGAGACCCAGTACTTC | CASSPWGRSGQRETQYF
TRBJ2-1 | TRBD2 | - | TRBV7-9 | TGTGCCAGCAGCTTAGTAGGTTATAGCGGGAGTGTCCGCAATGAGCAGTTCTTC | CASSLVGYSGSVRNEQFF